Sequencing of this T cell receptor beta chain was carried out in a study of control samples from healthy donors and cancer patients. The CDR3 runs to 12 residues. Trimming took off 8 bases at V and 0 bases at J, with 7 bases between the two ends. CDR1 and CDR2 (germline): MDHEN, SYDVKM. Clones were sequenced by immunoSEQ multiplex PCR, and TCRdb holds only the in-frame ones, with some missing. The sample has 400,000 to 500,000 clones; 90% are singletons. The chain joins TRBV28 to TRBJ1-1; possibly TRBD1 for D (5 bases). This receptor was identified in a man aged 35-49 years with head and neck cancer. Sequences were obtained from PBMCs. This chain's CDR3 is CASDRLNTEAFF. Written as DNA, the CDR3 is TGTGCCAGCGACAGATTGAACACTGAAGCTTTCTTT.